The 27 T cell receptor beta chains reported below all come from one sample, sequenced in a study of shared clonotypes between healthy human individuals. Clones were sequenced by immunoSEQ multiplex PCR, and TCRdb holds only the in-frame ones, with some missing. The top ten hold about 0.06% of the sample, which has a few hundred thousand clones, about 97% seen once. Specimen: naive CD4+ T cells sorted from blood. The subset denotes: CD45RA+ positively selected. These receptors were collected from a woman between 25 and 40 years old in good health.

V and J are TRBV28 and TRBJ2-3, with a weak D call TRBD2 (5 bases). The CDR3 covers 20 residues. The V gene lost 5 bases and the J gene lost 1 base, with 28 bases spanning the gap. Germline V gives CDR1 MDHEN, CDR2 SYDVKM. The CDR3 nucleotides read TGTGCCAGCAGTCCTCCCCGCCTAGGAGGAGGAGTTGGGGGCACAGATACGCAGTATTTT. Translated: CASSPPRLGGGVGGTDTQYF.

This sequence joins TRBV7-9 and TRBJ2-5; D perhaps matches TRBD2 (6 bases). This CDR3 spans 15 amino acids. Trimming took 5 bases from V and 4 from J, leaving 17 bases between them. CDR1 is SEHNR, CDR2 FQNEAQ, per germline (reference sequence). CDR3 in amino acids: CASSPPTGDPETQYF. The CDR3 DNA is TGTGCCAGCAGCCCCCCAACGGGGGACCCAGAGACCCAGTACTTC.

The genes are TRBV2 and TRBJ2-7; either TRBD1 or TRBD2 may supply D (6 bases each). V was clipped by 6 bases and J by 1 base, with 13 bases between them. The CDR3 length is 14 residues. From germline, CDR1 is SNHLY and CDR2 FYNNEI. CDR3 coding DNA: TGTGCCAGCAGAGGGGGAGGCCTATCCTACGAGCAGTACTTC. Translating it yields CASRGGGLSYEQYF.

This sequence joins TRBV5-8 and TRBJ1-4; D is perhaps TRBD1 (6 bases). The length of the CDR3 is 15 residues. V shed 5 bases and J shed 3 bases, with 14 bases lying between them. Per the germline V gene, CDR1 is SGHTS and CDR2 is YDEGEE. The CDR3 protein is CASRPGQNSNEKLFF. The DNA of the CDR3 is TGTGCCAGCAGACCTGGACAGAATTCTAATGAAAAACTGTTTTTT.

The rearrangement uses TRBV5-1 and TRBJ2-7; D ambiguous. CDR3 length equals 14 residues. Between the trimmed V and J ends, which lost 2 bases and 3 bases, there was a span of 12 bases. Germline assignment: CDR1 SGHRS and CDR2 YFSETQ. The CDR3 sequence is CASSFGTRDYEQYF. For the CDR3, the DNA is TGCGCCAGCAGCTTCGGTACGCGCGACTACGAGCAGTACTTC.

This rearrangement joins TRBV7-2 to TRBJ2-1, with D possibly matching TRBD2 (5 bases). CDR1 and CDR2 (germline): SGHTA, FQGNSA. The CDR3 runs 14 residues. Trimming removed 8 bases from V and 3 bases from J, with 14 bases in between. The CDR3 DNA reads TGTGCCAGCGGACGATCGGGGAACTACAATGAGCAGTTCTTC. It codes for CASGRSGNYNEQFF.

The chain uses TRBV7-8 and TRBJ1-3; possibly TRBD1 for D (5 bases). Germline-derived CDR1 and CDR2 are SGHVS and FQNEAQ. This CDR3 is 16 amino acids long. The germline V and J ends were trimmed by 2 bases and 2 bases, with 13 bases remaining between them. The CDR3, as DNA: TGTGCCAGCAGCTTAAGCGGCAGGGCGACTGGAAACACCATATATTTT. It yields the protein CASSLSGRATGNTIYF. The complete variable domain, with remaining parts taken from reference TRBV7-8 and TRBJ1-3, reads GAGVSQSPRYKVAKRGQDVALRCDPISGHVSLFWYQQALGQGPEFLTYFQNEAQLDKSGLPSDRFFAERPEGSVSTLKIQRTQQEDSAVYLCASSLSGRATGNTIYFGEGSWLTVV.

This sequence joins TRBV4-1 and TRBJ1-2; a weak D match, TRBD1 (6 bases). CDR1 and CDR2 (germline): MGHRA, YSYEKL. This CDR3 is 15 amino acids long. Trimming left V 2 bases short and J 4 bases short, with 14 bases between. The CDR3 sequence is CASSQRAGGLYGYTF. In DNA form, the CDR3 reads TGCGCCAGCAGCCAAAGAGCGGGGGGCCTCTATGGCTACACCTTC.

The CDR3 is CASSLDGAREGEQYF. CDR3 sequence (DNA): TGTGCCAGCAGCTTGGACGGAGCGAGAGAGGGGGAGCAGTACTTC. The rearrangement uses TRBV5-4 and TRBJ2-7; D tentatively fits TRBD1 or TRBD2 (5 bases each). The germline V gene has CDR1 SGHNT and CDR2 YYREEE (reference sequence). The ends were cut back, 0 bases at V and 7 bases at J, with 17 bases in the middle. CDR3 length: 15 residues.

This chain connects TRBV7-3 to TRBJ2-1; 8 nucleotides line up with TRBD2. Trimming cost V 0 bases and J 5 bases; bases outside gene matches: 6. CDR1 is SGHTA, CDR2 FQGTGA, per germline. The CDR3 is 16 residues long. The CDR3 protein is CASSLTSGRGDNEQFF. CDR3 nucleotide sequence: TGTGCCAGCAGCTTAACGTCCGGGAGGGGCGACAATGAGCAGTTCTTC.

CDR3 residues: CASSLVGPNTEAFF. CDR3 nucleotides: TGTGCCAGCAGCTTAGTGGGACCGAACACTGAAGCTTTCTTT. The V and J genes are TRBV11-2 and TRBJ1-1, with a possible D match to TRBD1 (5 bases). V shed 1 base and J shed 1 base, with 7 bases lying between them. Germline values: CDR1 SGHAT, CDR2 FQNNGV. The CDR3 contains 14 residues.

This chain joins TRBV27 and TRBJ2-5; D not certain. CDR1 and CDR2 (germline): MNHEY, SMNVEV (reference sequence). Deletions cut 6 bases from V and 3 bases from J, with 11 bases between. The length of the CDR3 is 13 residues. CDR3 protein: CASRRSIEETQYF. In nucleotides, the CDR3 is TGTGCCAGCAGAAGGTCAATAGAAGAGACCCAGTACTTC.

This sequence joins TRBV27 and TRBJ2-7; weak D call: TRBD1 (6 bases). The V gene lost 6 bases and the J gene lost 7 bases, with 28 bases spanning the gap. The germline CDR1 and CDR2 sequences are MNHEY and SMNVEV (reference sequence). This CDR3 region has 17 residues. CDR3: CASRGGRIGAGPREQYF. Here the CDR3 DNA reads TGTGCCAGCAGAGGGGGTCGCATTGGGGCCGGCCCAAGGGAGCAGTACTTC.

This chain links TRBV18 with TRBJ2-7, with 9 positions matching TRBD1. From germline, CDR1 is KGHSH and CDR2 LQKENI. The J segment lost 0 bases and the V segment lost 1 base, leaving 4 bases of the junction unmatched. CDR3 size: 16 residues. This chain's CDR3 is CASSPRRDRASYEQYF. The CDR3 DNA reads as TGTGCCAGCTCACCACGACGGGACAGGGCCTCCTACGAGCAGTACTTC.

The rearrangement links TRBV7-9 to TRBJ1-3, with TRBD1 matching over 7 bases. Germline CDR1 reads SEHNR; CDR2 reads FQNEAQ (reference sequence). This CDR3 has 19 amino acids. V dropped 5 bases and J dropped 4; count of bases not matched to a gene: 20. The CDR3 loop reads CASSPTPGQQIEEGNTIYF. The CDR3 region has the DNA TGTGCCAGCAGCCCGACCCCGGGACAGCAAATCGAGGAGGGAAACACCATATATTTT.

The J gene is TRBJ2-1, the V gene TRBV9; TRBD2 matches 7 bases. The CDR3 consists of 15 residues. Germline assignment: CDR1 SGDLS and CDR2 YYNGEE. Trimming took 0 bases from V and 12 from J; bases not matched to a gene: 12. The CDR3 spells CASSVASGPPGGQFF. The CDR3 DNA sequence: TGTGCCAGCAGCGTAGCTAGCGGCCCTCCTGGGGGGCAGTTCTTC.

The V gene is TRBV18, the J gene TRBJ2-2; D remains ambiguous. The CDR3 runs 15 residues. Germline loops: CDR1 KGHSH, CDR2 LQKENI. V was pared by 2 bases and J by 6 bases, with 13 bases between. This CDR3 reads CASSPRSRVSGELFF. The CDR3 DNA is TGTGCCAGCTCACCAAGGAGTAGAGTCTCCGGGGAGCTGTTTTTT. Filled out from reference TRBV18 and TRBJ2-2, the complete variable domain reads NAGVMQNPRHLVRRRGQEARLRCSPMKGHSHVYWYRQLPEEGLKFMVYLQKENIIDESGMPKERFSAEFPKEGPSILRIQQVVRGDSAAYFCASSPRSRVSGELFFGEGSRLTVL.

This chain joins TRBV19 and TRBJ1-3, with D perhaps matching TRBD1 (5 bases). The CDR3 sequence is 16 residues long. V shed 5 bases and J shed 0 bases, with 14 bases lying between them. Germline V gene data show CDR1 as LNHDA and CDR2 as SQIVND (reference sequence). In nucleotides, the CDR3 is TGTGCCAGTAGTCACAGACAGCCCTCCTCTGGAAACACCATATATTTT. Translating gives CASSHRQPSSGNTIYF. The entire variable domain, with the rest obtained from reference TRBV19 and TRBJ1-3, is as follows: DGGITQSPKYLFRKEGQNVTLSCEQNLNHDAMYWYRQDPGQGLRLIYYSQIVNDFQKGDIAEGYSVSREKKESFPLTVTSAQKNPTAFYLCASSHRQPSSGNTIYFGEGSWLTVV.

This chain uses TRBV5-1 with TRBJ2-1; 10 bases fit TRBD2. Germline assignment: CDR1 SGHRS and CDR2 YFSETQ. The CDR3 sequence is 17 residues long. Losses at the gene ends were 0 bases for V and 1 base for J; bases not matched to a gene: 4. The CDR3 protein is CASSLVGTSVSYNEQFF. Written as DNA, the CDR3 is TGCGCCAGCAGCTTGGTGGGGACTAGCGTTTCCTACAATGAGCAGTTCTTC.

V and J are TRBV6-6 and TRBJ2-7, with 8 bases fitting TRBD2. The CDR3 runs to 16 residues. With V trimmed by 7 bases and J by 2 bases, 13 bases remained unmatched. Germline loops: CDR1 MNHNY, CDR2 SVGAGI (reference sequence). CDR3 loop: CASTSRGSGDTYEQYF. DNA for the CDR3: TGTGCCAGCACCTCCCGGGGTAGCGGGGATACCTACGAGCAGTACTTC.

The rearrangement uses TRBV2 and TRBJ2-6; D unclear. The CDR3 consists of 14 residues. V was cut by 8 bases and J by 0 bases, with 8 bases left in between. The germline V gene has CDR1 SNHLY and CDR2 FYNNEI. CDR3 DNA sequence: TGTGCCAGCTCGGAAATCTCTGGGGCCAACGTCCTGACTTTC. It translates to CASSEISGANVLTF.

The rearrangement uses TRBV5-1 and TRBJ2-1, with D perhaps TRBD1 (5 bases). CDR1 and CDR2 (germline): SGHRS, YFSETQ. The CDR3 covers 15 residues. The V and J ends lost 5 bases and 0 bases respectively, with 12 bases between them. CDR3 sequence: CASRNRTSSYNEQFF. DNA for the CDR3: TGCGCCAGCAGAAACAGGACCAGCTCCTACAATGAGCAGTTCTTC.

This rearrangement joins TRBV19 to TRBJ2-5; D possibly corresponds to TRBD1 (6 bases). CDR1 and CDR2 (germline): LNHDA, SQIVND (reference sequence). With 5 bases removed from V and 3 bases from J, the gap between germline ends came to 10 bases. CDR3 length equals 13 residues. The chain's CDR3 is CASSGDKKETQYF. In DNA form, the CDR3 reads TGTGCCAGTAGTGGGGACAAAAAAGAGACCCAGTACTTC. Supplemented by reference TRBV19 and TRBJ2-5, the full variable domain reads DGGITQSPKYLFRKEGQNVTLSCEQNLNHDAMYWYRQDPGQGLRLIYYSQIVNDFQKGDIAEGYSVSREKKESFPLTVTSAQKNPTAFYLCASSGDKKETQYFGPGTRLLVL.

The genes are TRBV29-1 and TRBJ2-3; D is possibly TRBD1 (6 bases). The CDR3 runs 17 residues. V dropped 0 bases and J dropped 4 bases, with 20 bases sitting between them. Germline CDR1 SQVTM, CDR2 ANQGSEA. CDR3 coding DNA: TGCAGCGTTGAAGAGGAGGTCGGGACACCAGTCCCAGATACGCAGTATTTT. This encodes CSVEEEVGTPVPDTQYF.

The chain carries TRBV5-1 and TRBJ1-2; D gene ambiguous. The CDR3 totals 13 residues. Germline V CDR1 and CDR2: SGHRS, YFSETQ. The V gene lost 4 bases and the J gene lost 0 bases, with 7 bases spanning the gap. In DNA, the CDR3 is TGCGCCAGCAGCAACCAGCCTAACTATGGCTACACCTTC. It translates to CASSNQPNYGYTF.

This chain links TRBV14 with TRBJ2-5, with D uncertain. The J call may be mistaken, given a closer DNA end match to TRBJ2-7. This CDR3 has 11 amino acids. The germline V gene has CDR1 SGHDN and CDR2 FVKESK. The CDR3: CASSQTYEQYF. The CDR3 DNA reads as TGTGCCAGCAGCCAAACCTACGAGCAGTACTTC.

The chain's CDR3 is CASSWDRRDEQFF. The CDR3 DNA sequence: TGTGCCAGCAGTTGGGACCGCAGAGATGAGCAGTTCTTC. This rearrangement joins TRBV2 to TRBJ2-1; D possibly matches TRBD1 or TRBD2 (5 bases each). Germline V gene lookup returns CDR1 SNHLY and CDR2 FYNNEI. The CDR3 consists of 13 residues. The V end was cut by 5 bases, the J end by 8 bases, with 13 bases between.